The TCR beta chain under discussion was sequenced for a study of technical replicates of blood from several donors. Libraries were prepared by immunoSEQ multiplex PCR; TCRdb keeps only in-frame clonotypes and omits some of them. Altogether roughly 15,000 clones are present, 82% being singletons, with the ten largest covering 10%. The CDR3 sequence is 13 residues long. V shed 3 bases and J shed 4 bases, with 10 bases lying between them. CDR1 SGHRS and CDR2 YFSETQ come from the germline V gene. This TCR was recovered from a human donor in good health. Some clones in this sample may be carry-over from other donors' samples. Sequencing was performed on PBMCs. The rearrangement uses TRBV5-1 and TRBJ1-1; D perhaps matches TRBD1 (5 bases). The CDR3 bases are TGCGCCAGCAGCTCTCACGGGGGCACTGAAGCTTTCTTT. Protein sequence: CASSSHGGTEAFF.